This T cell receptor beta chain stems from a study of shared clonotypes between healthy human individuals. In the study overall: Plates per donor: three CD4 naive, three CD4 memory, two CD8 naive, one CD8 memory.

A few counts support this clone. DNA at about 210 ng, 25,000 to 30,000 T cell genomes, went into sorted-subset replicate PCRs. TCRdb keeps only in-frame clones here, not all; method: immunoSEQ multiplex PCR. The sample contains roughly 1 million clones, about 77% of which appear only once. The CDR3 extends over 14 amino acids. Germline lookup yields CDR1 MNHEY and CDR2 SVGAGI. V was clipped by 6 bases and J by 2 bases, with 13 bases between them. This clonotype was sampled from a man between 18 and 29 years old in good health. The genes are TRBV6-5 and TRBJ1-1; no firm D call. Sequences were obtained from memory CD4+ T cells sorted from blood. Described subset: CD45RA-negative fraction. The DNA of the CDR3 is TGTGCCAGCAGGACCCTAGCGGACAACACTGAAGCTTTCTTT. Translated: CASRTLADNTEAFF.